These T cell receptor beta chains were read from a single sample in a study of cytomegalovirus exposure and HLA in healthy donors. Measured with immunoSEQ multiplex PCR; TCRdb has only the in-frame clones, and not every one. The repertoire includes under 200,000 clones, 75% of them detected once, and almost 3% sits in the top ten. The sample was PBMCs. These receptors were collected from a woman between 50 and 59 years old in good health and CMV-seropositive. Both conserved end residues are part of each CDR3. D genes are given only for firm matches. Clone size appears in some rows only: once, few, many, or a class for an expanded clone.

v_gene,j_gene,abundance,d_gene,CDR3nt,CDR3aa
TRBV5-6,TRBJ1-1,NA,NA,TGTGCCAGCAGCTTGGGGTACGGGAGAAGGACTGAAGCTTTCTTT,CASSLGYGRRTEAFF
TRBV12-5,TRBJ2-1,NA,NA,TGTGCTAGTGGTCCCCACCCCTTAGATGAGCAGTTCTTC,CASGPHPLDEQFF
TRBV9,TRBJ2-1,few,TRBD2,TGTGCCAGCAGCGTGGGACTAGCGGATTCCAATGAGCAGTTCTTC,CASSVGLADSNEQFF
TRBV5-1,TRBJ1-1,NA,NA,TGCGCCAGCAGCTTTGACATGAACACTGAAGCTTTCTTT,CASSFDMNTEAFF
TRBV11-2,TRBJ1-1,once,NA,TGTGCCAGCAGCTTAGAATATCCCAGGGTGGACGCTTTCTTT,CASSLEYPRVDAFF
TRBV6-1,TRBJ1-1,NA,NA,TGTGCCAGCAGTGAAGTGGCGGGGGCGCGCACTGAAGCTTTCTTT,CASSEVAGARTEAFF
TRBV4-1,TRBJ2-3,NA,TRBD2,TGCGCCAGCAGCCAAGACCAGCGGGGGGGCGCGTGGGGCACAGATACGCAGTATTTT,CASSQDQRGGAWGTDTQYF
TRBV14,TRBJ1-2,NA,NA,TGTGCCAGCAGTCCCGGTTTTAACTATGGCTACACCTTC,CASSPGFNYGYTF
TRBV9,TRBJ2-7,NA,TRBD2,TGTGCCAGCAGCGTCGGGGGGGCCAACTCCTACGAGCAGTACTTC,CASSVGGANSYEQYF
TRBV2,TRBJ1-5,NA,TRBD1,TGTGCCAGCAGGAGGGGGGACAGTAGCAATCAGCCCCAGCATTTT,CASRRGDSSNQPQHF
TRBV19,TRBJ2-4,NA,NA,TGTGCCAGTAGTATAGTAAAACAGGGTAGTGCCAAAAACATTCAGTACTTC,CASSIVKQGSAKNIQYF
TRBV5-1,TRBJ2-2,NA,TRBD1,TGCGCCAGCAGCTTCCTAGGGGGCGAGAGCACCGGGGAGCTGTTTTTT,CASSFLGGESTGELFF
TRBV21-1,TRBJ1-2,NA,NA,TGTGCCGTCAGCCTCAGGGGTGGTGGCTACACCTTC,CAVSLRGGGYTF
TRBV5-1,TRBJ2-3,NA,NA,TGCGCCAGCAGCTTGGGGGCCCTCACAGATACGCAGTATTTT,CASSLGALTDTQYF
TRBV19,TRBJ2-3,NA,TRBD2,TGTGCCAGTAGAGGGGCGGGGGGGCGCACAGATACGCAGTATTTT,CASRGAGGRTDTQYF
TRBV7-8,TRBJ2-3,NA,NA,TGTGCCAGCAGCTTATTTAGCAAGGCCGGAGATACGCAGTATTTT,CASSLFSKAGDTQYF
TRBV11-2,TRBJ1-1,NA,TRBD1,TGTGCCAGCAGCTTAGGGACCGGGACAGGGGATTTGGCTTTCTTT,CASSLGTGTGDLAFF
TRBV4-1,TRBJ1-1,NA,TRBD1,TGCGCCAGCAGCCAAGATCAGAAGGGACAGGAGGCTGAAGCTTTCTTT,CASSQDQKGQEAEAFF
TRBV2,TRBJ1-1,few,NA,TGTGCCAGCAGTGAAGTAAGGGGGAACACTGAAGCTTTCTTT,CASSEVRGNTEAFF
TRBV2,TRBJ1-2,NA,TRBD1,TGTGCCAGCAGGGATGACAGGGAGTATGGCTACACCTTC,CASRDDREYGYTF
TRBV7-2,TRBJ1-2,NA,NA,TGTGCCAGCAGCCCAGGGGCCACATCTAACTATGGCTACACCTTC,CASSPGATSNYGYTF
TRBV13,TRBJ2-5,NA,NA,TGTGCCAGCAGCTCACTTGGGGCTAAAGAGACCCAGTACTTC,CASSSLGAKETQYF
TRBV5-1,TRBJ1-1,few,NA,TGCGCCAGCAGCATCAACCAGGGGCTGAACACTGAAGCTTTCTTT,CASSINQGLNTEAFF
TRBV9,TRBJ1-3,once,TRBD1,TGTGCCAGCAGCGTTGGACAGGGCAATGGAAACACCATATATTTT,CASSVGQGNGNTIYF